This T cell receptor beta chain was observed in a study of blood T cells in healthy people across ages. The donors, aged roughly 6 to 95, were healthy Caucasians from Russia. Germline loops: CDR1 MNHEY, CDR2 SVGAGI. Including both end residues, the CDR3 is 16 amino acids long. Worth noting for this clonotype: As yet, its antigen is unknown. It is unclear where the CDR3 begins or ends on the DNA, so no DNA is shown, and the CDR3 is as TCRdb lists it.

Study findings and constraints: Both naive CD4+ cell counts and diversity were greater in long-lived donors than in aged donors. Leaving the PBMCs unsorted stopped any conclusive comparison of naive versus antigen-experienced cells.

A second PCR, run for roughly 7 to 12 cycles, used a sample-barcoded 5' primer plus a J-beta primer mix. Every cDNA molecule bore a tag from a template-switch adaptor containing 12 random nucleotides. TCRdb re-called the 5' RACE reads through MiXCR, storing one row per CDR3 protein. Of hundreds of thousands of distinct CDR3 sequences listed, 40% to 50% were seen once; the top ten hold about 30%. The sequencing input was blood. This chain links TRBV6-5 with TRBJ2-5; the D call TRBD1 from the table was never checked on the DNA. The receptor comes from a man older than 75 in good health. CDR3: CASSYSTLGTDSEQYF.